This T cell receptor beta chain stems from a study of regulatory T cells in long-lasting Graves disease. Trimming stripped 0 bases from V and 3 bases from J, with 17 bases between. Germline values: CDR1 KGHSH, CDR2 LQKENI. The CDR3 runs to 17 residues. The authors built TCR beta libraries using iRepertoire HTBI primers and Arm-PCR of CDR3 regions. Each CDR3 protein is one row after TCRdb ran MiXCR on the multiplex PCR reads. The profile covers approximately 560,000 distinct CDR3 sequences, with about 15% appearing a single time and about 12% taken by the ten largest. The time point is: newly diagnosed GD, antithyroid drugs for less than 3 months. Isolated PBMC RNA provided the starting material for the TCR library. This clonotype was seen only a few times. The data also belong to a second study, concerning T cells in Graves' hyperthyroidism and ophthalmopathy.

The TCR sequence derives from a young man with Graves disease. The chain links TRBV18 to TRBJ2-5; possible D gene TRBD1, 6 bases. Sample: peripheral blood mononuclear cells (PBMCs), taken at new diagnosis, from a patient treated with antithyroid drugs. CDR3 in DNA: TGTGCCAGCTCACCACCTATGGGGGCGCAAAAGGAAGAGACCCAGTACTTC. It specifies CASSPPMGAQKEETQYF.